The TCR beta chain under discussion was sequenced for a study of blood T cell repertoires in COVID-19. The wider study: The United States, Italy and Spain supplied acute and convalescent COVID-19 samples. The cDNA or gDNA used as material had been derived from T cells, B-cell-depleted T cells, or PBMCs.

The CDR3 is 17 amino acids. V lost 1 base, J lost 5 bases, and 8 bases stayed unmatched. The germline V gene has CDR1 SGHTA and CDR2 FQGNSA. Measured with immunoSEQ multiplex PCR; TCRdb has only the in-frame clones, and not every one. Among about 160,000 clones listed, about 83% were seen once. This TCR came from a man aged 40-49 years who had recovered from COVID-19. This chain links TRBV7-2 with TRBJ2-2, with TRBD2 identical over 9 bases. Sequencing was carried out using peripheral blood. CDR3 bases: TGTGCCAGCAGCTTAGAGTTGGCGGGGGGGCCAACCGGGGAGCTGTTTTTT. Translating gives CASSLELAGGPTGELFF.